Shown below are 19 T cell receptor beta chains from a single sample sequenced in a study of T cell responses to AZD1222 COVID-19 vaccine. Assay: immunoSEQ multiplex PCR; the TCRdb copy retains only in-frame clones and omits some. The table includes more than 120,000 clones, 85% to 95% detected once. The source material was peripheral blood, sampled on day 0 of AZD1222 vaccination. The receptor set was obtained from an adult in good health.

This clone appeared a few times. V gene TRBV9 combines with J gene TRBJ2-7, with D unclear. V shed 2 bases and J shed 4 bases, with 19 bases lying between them. The CDR3 consists of 16 residues. The germline V gene encodes CDR1 SGDLS and CDR2 YYNGEE. This chain's CDR3 is CASSVYYSGIGYEQYF. DNA for the CDR3: TGTGCCAGCAGCGTTTACTACTCGGGCATTGGTTACGAGCAGTACTTC.

This CDR3 reads CATSREPAQANSPLHF. The CDR3 nucleotides read TGTGCCACCAGCAGAGAACCGGCACAGGCCAATTCACCCCTCCACTTT. This chain joins TRBV15 and TRBJ1-6, with D perhaps TRBD1 (5 bases). Trimming cost V 0 bases and J 7 bases, with 13 bases left between them. Per the germline V gene, CDR1 is LNHNV and CDR2 is YYDKDF (reference sequence). This CDR3 is built from 16 residues.

This clone was counted only a few times. J is TRBJ2-1 and V is TRBV12-3 or TRBV12-4; tentatively, D is TRBD2 (5 bases). This CDR3 is built from 13 residues. Trimming stripped 6 bases from V and 4 bases from J, with 10 bases between. This CDR3 is CASRIGLYNEQFF. DNA of the CDR3: TGTGCCAGCAGAATCGGACTTTACAATGAGCAGTTCTTC.

This rearrangement joins TRBV7-2 to TRBJ2-2, with 8 bases that match TRBD2. Trimming removed 3 bases from V and 7 bases from J; junction bases left unmatched: 4. This CDR3 is built from 14 residues. Germline CDR1 is SGHTA and CDR2 is FQGNSA. CDR3: CASSLALAGGELFF. For the CDR3, the DNA is TGTGCCAGCAGCTTGGCCCTAGCGGGCGGGGAGCTGTTTTTT.

The rearrangement joins TRBV29-1 to TRBJ2-1, with 9 bases matching TRBD2. The J segment lost 8 bases and the V segment lost 3 bases, leaving 5 bases of the junction unmatched. Germline loops: CDR1 SQVTM, CDR2 ANQGSEA. CDR3 length: 13 residues. CDR3 protein: CSVDRSGSDEQFF. CDR3 DNA: TGCAGCGTTGACCGTAGCGGGAGCGATGAGCAGTTCTTC.

The CDR3 DNA reads TGTGCCAGCAGCTCCCGACCCCCGGGGCCAGTCGCGAACACCGGGGAGCTGTTTTTT. Protein sequence: CASSSRPPGPVANTGELFF. The gene calls are TRBV11-2 and TRBJ2-2, with D possibly called TRBD1 or TRBD2 (5 bases each). This CDR3 contains 19 residues. Looked up from germline, CDR1 is SGHAT and CDR2 is FQNNGV. V was trimmed by 4 bases and J by 0 bases, leaving 21 bases between them.

V usage is TRBV5-1 and J usage is TRBJ2-7, with 9 bases identical to TRBD1. CDR1 and CDR2 from the germline V gene are SGHRS and YFSETQ. The V and J ends lost 4 bases and 5 bases, in that order; junction bases with no gene match: 7. This CDR3 region has 14 residues. The CDR3 is CASSTRTGENEQYF. The CDR3 DNA follows: TGCGCCAGCAGCACTCGGACAGGGGAGAACGAGCAGTACTTC.

The chain has TRBV5-4 and TRBJ1-2; possible D gene TRBD1, 5 bases. Per germline, CDR1 SGHNT and CDR2 YYREEE (reference sequence). This CDR3 comprises 16 residues. With 0 bases removed from V and 8 bases from J, the gap between germline ends came to 20 bases. CDR3 coding DNA: TGTGCCAGCAGCTTGGGCGGCTTGGGGCCGGAAGGAGGCTACACCTTC. Encoded protein: CASSLGGLGPEGGYTF.

The CDR3, as DNA: TGTGCCAGCAGTGAAAACTATGAGCAGTTCTTC. Translated: CASSENYEQFF. This chain links TRBV9 with TRBJ2-1; D is uncertain. Per germline, CDR1 SGDLS and CDR2 YYNGEE. The V gene lost 5 bases and the J gene lost 8 bases, with 8 bases spanning the gap. The CDR3 consists of 11 residues.

The chain links TRBV5-1 to TRBJ2-7, with D possibly matching TRBD1 (6 bases). CDR1 SGHRS and CDR2 YFSETQ come from the germline V gene. The V end lost 4 bases, the J end lost 1 base, and 15 bases lay between the germline ends. There are 15 residues in the CDR3. Here the CDR3 DNA reads TGCGCCAGCAGCCCGTCGGGACACGATTCCTACGAGCAGTACTTC. Translation gives CASSPSGHDSYEQYF.

The V gene is TRBV5-5, the J gene TRBJ2-1; D is unresolved. The germline gives CDR1 SGHKS, CDR2 YYEKEE (reference sequence). The CDR3 has 16 amino acids. Trimming cost V 4 bases and J 0 bases, with 14 bases left between them. CDR3 residues: CASSAVPPSSYNEQFF. In DNA, the CDR3 is TGTGCCAGCAGCGCGGTCCCCCCGAGCTCCTACAATGAGCAGTTCTTC.

The chain joins TRBV19 to TRBJ2-3; a possible D gene is TRBD2 (6 bases). The CDR3 has 16 residues. Per germline, CDR1 LNHDA and CDR2 SQIVND (reference sequence). Between the trimmed V and J ends, which lost 11 bases and 5 bases, there was a span of 26 bases. The chain's CDR3 is CASSPWLARGKDTQYF. DNA for the CDR3: TGTGCCTCATCCCCCTGGCTAGCGAGGGGAAAAGATACGCAGTATTTT. Complete variable domain (other parts from reference TRBV19 and TRBJ2-3): DGGITQSPKYLFRKEGQNVTLSCEQNLNHDAMYWYRQDPGQGLRLIYYSQIVNDFQKGDIAEGYSVSREKKESFPLTVTSAQKNPTAFYLCASSPWLARGKDTQYFGPGTRLTVL.

For the CDR3, the DNA is TGTGCCAGCAGCAGACGACAGGGAGAAACTGAAGCTTTCTTT. Protein sequence: CASSRRQGETEAFF. The chain uses TRBV5-8 and TRBJ1-1; 7 bases map to TRBD1. CDR1 SGHTS and CDR2 YDEGEE come from the germline V gene. V gave up 4 bases and J gave up 5 bases; unmatched junction bases: 8. This CDR3 spans 14 amino acids.

The chain has TRBV7-2 and TRBJ1-2; 12 bases align to TRBD1. The CDR3 length is 15 residues. The V and J ends lost 4 bases and 8 bases, in that order; junction bases with no gene match: 8. CDR1 and CDR2 from the germline V gene are SGHTA and FQGNSA. In nucleotides, the CDR3 is TGTGCCAGCAGCTCCTCGGGACAGGGGGCTGGAGGCTACACCTTC. It specifies CASSSSGQGAGGYTF.

The chain uses TRBV27 and TRBJ1-5; 7 bases are a match to TRBD1. The CDR3 length is 15 residues. Germline CDR1 is MNHEY and CDR2 is SMNVEV (reference sequence). The trim removed 6 bases at V and 3 bases at J, leaving 8 bases unmatched. The CDR3 region has the DNA TGTGCCAGCAGCCGTAATGGACAGGACAATCAGCCCCAGCATTTT. It is translated as CASSRNGQDNQPQHF.

This chain connects TRBV7-8 to TRBJ1-1; 7 nucleotides agree with TRBD1. This CDR3 is built from 16 residues. Germline CDR1 and CDR2: SGHVS and FQNEAQ. Trimming took 0 bases from V and 1 from J; bases not matched to a gene: 5. Here the CDR3 DNA reads TGTGCCAGCAGCTTAGCGACAGGGACTAGGAACACTGAAGCTTTCTTT. Translated, it gives CASSLATGTRNTEAFF.

This clone was observed a handful of times. This chain links TRBV20-1 with TRBJ1-2; 12 bases match TRBD1. Germline V CDR1 and CDR2: DFQATT, SNEGSKA (reference sequence). V gave up 6 bases and J gave up 11 bases; unmatched junction bases: 4. This CDR3 spans 11 amino acids. The DNA for the CDR3 is TGCAGTGCCAGGGACAGGGGGCGATACACCTTC. It yields the protein CSARDRGRYTF.

This sequence joins TRBV19 and TRBJ1-6; the D gene is possibly TRBD1 (6 bases). V was clipped by 10 bases and J by 10 bases, with 20 bases between them. The length of the CDR3 is 14 residues. Germline-derived CDR1 and CDR2 are LNHDA and SQIVND (reference sequence). CDR3 DNA: TGTGCCACCTCAGAAGGGGGGAATCGCTCACCCCTCCACTTT. This encodes CATSEGGNRSPLHF.

This chain uses TRBV19 with TRBJ2-5; D is perhaps TRBD2 (5 bases). V was clipped by 4 bases and J by 1 base, with 10 bases between them. Germline CDR1 and CDR2: LNHDA and SQIVND (reference sequence). The CDR3 totals 14 residues. In DNA, the CDR3 is TGTGCCAGTAGTAGCGCGGGCCTCCAAGAGACCCAGTACTTC. Amino acid sequence: CASSSAGLQETQYF. The whole variable domain, filled in from reference TRBV19 and TRBJ2-5, reads DGGITQSPKYLFRKEGQNVTLSCEQNLNHDAMYWYRQDPGQGLRLIYYSQIVNDFQKGDIAEGYSVSREKKESFPLTVTSAQKNPTAFYLCASSSAGLQETQYFGPGTRLLVL.